The rows below give T cell receptor beta chains drawn from one sample of a study of neurological immune-mediated disorders. One entry per CDR3 protein results from TCRdb running MiXCR on the 5' RACE reads. The data hold tens of thousands of distinct CDR3 sequences, with 4.5% to 5.5% observed a single time. Sequencing used PBMCs. These receptor sequences come from a man aged 25 to 40 with multiple sclerosis. Each CDR3 is given without its conserved first and last residue.

j_call: TRBJ2-3; v_call: TRBV5-1; cdr3_aa: ASSARQGGPDTQY
j_call: TRBJ2-3; v_call: TRBV7-9; cdr3_aa: ASSLTAGGATDTQY
j_call: TRBJ2-3; v_call: TRBV3-1; cdr3_aa: ASSAVVTDTQY
j_call: TRBJ1-5; v_call: TRBV7-2; cdr3_aa: ASSLRVVERNQPQH
j_call: TRBJ2-7; v_call: TRBV6-4; cdr3_aa: ASSAEEGYEQY
j_call: TRBJ2-3; v_call: TRBV20-1; cdr3_aa: SATTSVGYTDTQY
j_call: TRBJ1-1; v_call: TRBV6-5; cdr3_aa: ASRETGQGITEAF
j_call: TRBJ2-2; v_call: TRBV5-1; cdr3_aa: ASRKFRDRNGELF
j_call: TRBJ1-1; v_call: TRBV5-1; cdr3_aa: ASSTGQTNTEAF
j_call: TRBJ2-5; v_call: TRBV24-1; cdr3_aa: ATSDRDSELETQY
j_call: TRBJ2-7; v_call: TRBV11-2; cdr3_aa: ASSKPGTGSYEQY